The 8 T cell receptor beta chains given below trace back to one sample, sequenced in a study of patients and donors after allogeneic stem cell transplantation. From the RT-PCR reads, TCRdb called clonotypes with MiXCR, one entry per CDR3 protein. The data contain 150,000 to 200,000 distinct CDR3 sequences, approximately 30% of them singletons. Material for sequencing was blood, either unsorted or a sorted T cell fraction (not recorded which). These receptors were taken from a human donor who was either an allogeneic HSCT recipient or a stem cell or donor lymphocyte infusion donor (not recorded which). It is not recorded whose cells these are; they may come from a transplant donor.

This clonotype was observed a few times. This chain uses TRBV7-9 with TRBJ1-1; no clear D. There are 14 residues in the CDR3. Trimming shortened V by 2 bases and J by 1 base, and 8 bases separated the two germline ends. CDR1 and CDR2 from the germline V gene are SEHNR and FQNEAQ (reference sequence). For the CDR3, the DNA is TGTGCCAGCAGCTTACAGGAGCGGAACACTGAAGCTTTCTTT. It specifies CASSLQERNTEAFF.

This clonotype was seen only a few times. The V gene is TRBV10-3, the J gene TRBJ2-3; TRBD2 aligns across 7 bases. This CDR3 is 14 amino acids long. The V and J ends lost 4 bases and 0 bases, in that order; junction bases with no gene match: 1. Looked up from germline, CDR1 is ENHRY and CDR2 is SYGVKD. The CDR3 DNA reads TGTGCCATCAGTGGCGGGAGAAGCACAGATACGCAGTATTTT. Amino acid sequence: CAISGGRSTDTQYF.

The chain uses TRBV20-1 and TRBJ2-7, with D perhaps matching TRBD1 or TRBD2 (5 bases each). Trimming took 3 bases from V and 4 from J, leaving 16 bases between them. This CDR3 spans 14 amino acids. Germline CDR1 reads DFQATT; CDR2 reads SNEGSKA (reference sequence). In DNA form, the CDR3 reads TGCAGTGCTAGCAGGGAGAAAAGTCTGTACGAGCAGTACTTC. Translated, it gives CSASREKSLYEQYF.

This clonotype was recorded at least ten times. The rearrangement joins TRBV6-1 to TRBJ2-1; TRBD2 matches at 11 bases. CDR1 is MNHNS, CDR2 SASEGT, per germline. Germline trimming cut 6 bases from V and 5 bases from J; bases unmatched to any gene: 6. This CDR3 comprises 15 residues. The CDR3 sequence: CASSRTSGSDNEQFF. CDR3 DNA sequence: TGTGCCAGCAGCCGGACTAGCGGGTCAGACAATGAGCAGTTCTTC.

This sequence joins TRBV6-5 and TRBJ2-1; D perhaps matches TRBD1 (6 bases). Germline V CDR1 and CDR2: MNHEY, SVGAGI. This CDR3 contains 14 residues. Trimming shortened V by 5 bases and J by 4 bases, and 12 bases separated the two germline ends. CDR3 DNA: TGTGCCAGCAGTCCCCTAACAGGGTACAATGAGCAGTTCTTC. This translates into CASSPLTGYNEQFF.

Only a few counts were recorded for this clonotype. The chain is built from TRBV27 and TRBJ2-7, with 11 bases that match TRBD2. The germline gives CDR1 MNHEY, CDR2 SMNVEV (reference sequence). V dropped 5 bases and J dropped 2; count of bases not matched to a gene: 2. The CDR3 covers 14 residues. The CDR3 sequence: CASSPLAGAYEQYF. The CDR3 nucleotides read TGTGCCAGCAGTCCACTAGCGGGAGCCTACGAGCAGTACTTC.

This sequence joins TRBV7-9 and TRBJ1-6, with 12 bases identical to TRBD1. The junction had 3 bases not matched to a gene; V was cut back by 5 bases and J by 7 bases. Germline values: CDR1 SEHNR, CDR2 FQNEAQ (reference sequence). CDR3 length: 15 amino acids. The CDR3: CASSEGTGGNSPLHF. DNA for the CDR3: TGTGCCAGCAGCGAGGGGACAGGGGGCAATTCACCCCTCCACTTT.

The chain is built from TRBV5-1 and TRBJ1-1; D gene uncertain. The germline CDR1 and CDR2 sequences are SGHRS and YFSETQ. There are 11 residues in the CDR3. Trimming took off 4 bases at V and 1 base at J, with 2 bases between the two ends. CDR3 sequence reads: CASSGNTEAFF. The CDR3 DNA follows: TGCGCCAGCAGCGGGAACACTGAAGCTTTCTTT.